A selection of T cell receptor beta chains follows, all from one sample in a study of T-cell reconstitution after alpha-beta-depleted transplantation in children. TCRdb re-called the PCR reads through MiXCR, storing one row per CDR3 protein. The sample lists some 600,000 distinct CDR3 sequences; 10% to 15% were seen once. This material consisted of PBMCs, mostly from graft donor cells, taken 360 days after TCRalphabeta/CD19-depleted stem cell transplant. Receptors were obtained from a male patient between 5 and 17 years old who had a stem cell transplant for acute myeloid leukemia, so the T cells may come from the graft donor. CDR3s include the opening cysteine and the closing phenylalanine or tryptophan. A D gene is named only where the DNA matches it firmly. Clone size, where shown, is once, few, many, or a class for clones that have expanded.

clone_size	v_call	j_call	d_call	cdr3_aa	cdr3_nt
few	TRBV20-1	TRBJ2-3	NA	CSASGIASTDTQYF	TGCAGTGCTAGCGGGATCGCTAGCACAGATACGCAGTATTTT
NA	TRBV6-1	TRBJ1-2	TRBD1	CASTIEGAWVPDGYTF	TGTGCCAGCACCATTGAGGGGGCGTGGGTCCCGGATGGCTACACCTTC
NA	TRBV5-1	TRBJ2-1	TRBD1	CASSSIRTGPSYNEQFF	TGCGCCAGCAGCTCTATTCGGACAGGCCCGTCCTACAATGAGCAGTTCTTC
few	TRBV28	TRBJ2-7	NA	CASSFTVSIPYEQYF	TGTGCCAGCAGTTTTACAGTCTCAATCCCTTACGAGCAGTACTTC
few	TRBV10-3	TRBJ2-3	TRBD2	CAISESTAGGTDTQYF	TGTGCCATCAGTGAGTCGACAGCGGGAGGAACAGATACGCAGTATTTT
many	TRBV29-1	TRBJ1-5	TRBD1	CSVGTGRGQPQHF	TGCAGCGTAGGGACAGGGCGCGGTCAGCCCCAGCATTTT
NA	TRBV10-3	TRBJ2-5	TRBD2	CAISESLAGETQYF	TGTGCCATCAGTGAGAGTCTAGCGGGAGAGACCCAGTACTTC
many	TRBV18	TRBJ2-5	NA	CASSPTGTVRETQYF	TGTGCCAGCTCACCCACCGGGACTGTGAGGGAGACCCAGTACTTC
NA	TRBV4-2	TRBJ2-7	TRBD1	CASSRTGTGGPLGSEQYF	TGTGCCAGCAGCCGAACCGGGACAGGGGGTCCCCTTGGAAGTGAGCAGTACTTC
few	TRBV20-1	TRBJ2-2	NA	CSARGSTGELFF	TGCAGTGCTCGTGGGTCCACCGGGGAGCTGTTTTTT
many	TRBV28	TRBJ2-3	TRBD2	CASRGGTLTDTQYF	TGTGCCAGCCGGGGGGGCACCCTGACAGATACGCAGTATTTT
NA	TRBV5-5	TRBJ1-1	TRBD1	CASSTLQGAGTEAFF	TGTGCCAGCAGCACACTCCAGGGGGCAGGGACTGAAGCTTTCTTT
NA	TRBV5-1	TRBJ2-1	TRBD2	CASSLLGRGGPSYNEQFF	TGCGCCAGCAGCTTACTAGGTCGGGGAGGGCCCTCCTACAATGAGCAGTTCTTC
many	TRBV5-1	TRBJ2-3	NA	CASRPLEGGKTDTQYF	TGCGCCAGCAGACCCTTGGAGGGAGGAAAGACAGATACGCAGTATTTT
few	TRBV20-1	TRBJ2-7	NA	CSARYQAYEQYF	TGCAGTGCTAGATACCAGGCCTACGAGCAGTACTTC